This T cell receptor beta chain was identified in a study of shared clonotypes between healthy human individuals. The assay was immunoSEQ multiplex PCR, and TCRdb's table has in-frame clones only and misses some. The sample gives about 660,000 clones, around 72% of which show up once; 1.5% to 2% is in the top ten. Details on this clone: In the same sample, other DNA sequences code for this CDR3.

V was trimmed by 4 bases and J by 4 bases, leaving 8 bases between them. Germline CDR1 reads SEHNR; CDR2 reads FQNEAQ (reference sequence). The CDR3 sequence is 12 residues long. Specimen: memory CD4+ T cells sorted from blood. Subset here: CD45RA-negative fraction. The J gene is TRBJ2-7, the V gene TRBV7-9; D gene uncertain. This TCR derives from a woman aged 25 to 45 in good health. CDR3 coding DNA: TGTGCCAGCAGCTCCCTTTTGTACGAGCAGTACTTC. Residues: CASSSLLYEQYF.